Here is one T cell receptor beta chain with its context. These data originate in a study of shared clonotypes between healthy human individuals. Study details: Each donor had three CD4 naive, three CD4 memory, two CD8 naive and one CD8 memory plate.

Only in-frame clones appear in the TCRdb table, and some are missing; sequencing was by immunoSEQ multiplex PCR. Of more than 80,000 clones in the sample, around two thirds are singletons; the top ten hold approximately 49%. Germline-derived CDR1 and CDR2 are SGHAT and FQNNGV. CDR3 length equals 15 residues. Trimming took 5 bases from V and 0 from J, leaving 14 bases between them. The sequencing sample was made of memory CD8+ T cells sorted from blood. Subset: CD45RO+ cells pooled with CCR7-negative TemRA cells. The V call is TRBV11-2, the J call TRBJ2-7; no reliable D call. This sequence originates from a man aged 30 to 45 in good health. In nucleotides, the CDR3 is TGTGCCAGCAGCCTGGTGGGCGGAAGCTCCTACGAGCAGTACTTC. It encodes CASSLVGGSSYEQYF.